The TCR beta chain under discussion was sequenced for a study of blood T cell repertoires in COVID-19. The V end was cut by 1 base, the J end by 6 bases, with 18 bases between. The CDR3 sequence is 16 residues long. The germline V gene has CDR1 MNHNS and CDR2 SASEGT. Sequencing was performed with immunoSEQ multiplex PCR; in TCRdb, only in-frame clones are kept and a portion is missing. The sample has about 98,000 clones, about 80% seen once. This clonotype originated in a man in his 70s with acute or convalescent COVID-19. This chain uses TRBV6-1 with TRBJ1-2, with D possibly matching TRBD1 (6 bases). The sequencing input was peripheral blood. The CDR3 here is CASSEVWQGPSNGYTF. Here the CDR3 DNA reads TGTGCCAGCAGTGAAGTATGGCAGGGGCCTAGTAATGGCTACACCTTC.